This TCR beta chain appears in the sequencing data of a study of blood T cell repertoires in COVID-19. Study-wide context: The United States, Italy and Spain provided the acute and convalescent COVID-19 samples. The analysed material was cDNA or gDNA that came from T cells, B-cell-depleted T cells, or PBMCs.

On this clone: The same CDR3 arises from other DNA sequences in this sample as well.

Looked up from germline, CDR1 is LNHDA and CDR2 is SQIVND (reference sequence). The CDR3 has 14 residues. The V gene lost 7 bases and the J gene lost 4 bases, with 14 bases spanning the gap. The authors' processing: Nucleated cell counts were estimated from reference gene primer amplification. Generated by immunoSEQ multiplex PCR, the TCRdb table keeps only in-frame clones and is missing some. From that table come the V and J calls and clone size; the DNA was used to work out D and trimming. The sample holds tens of thousands of clones, 80% seen once. The material sequenced was peripheral blood. This rearrangement joins TRBV19 to TRBJ1-3, with D tentatively TRBD1 (6 bases). The TCR originated in a woman at least 80 years old with acute or convalescent COVID-19. The DNA for the CDR3 is TGTGCCAGTAACGTACAGGGTTCGGGAAACACCATATATTTT. Protein sequence: CASNVQGSGNTIYF.